This T cell receptor beta chain was obtained from a study of shared T cell receptors in the human thymus. Data came from immunoSEQ multiplex PCR; TCRdb stores just in-frame clones and leaves some out. The table includes fewer than 700,000 clones, approximately 90% detected once. In germline, CDR1 is MDHEN, CDR2 SYDVKM. The V end was cut by 6 bases, the J end by 9 bases, with 17 bases between. This CDR3 has 14 residues. This sample was shared with a second study, whose subject was human thymus T cells. That work adds: Thymic samples were excised during corrective heart operations. Within thymic and blood repertoires, V and J gene usage appeared to be biased.

The sequenced sample was thymocytes. The chain links TRBV28 to TRBJ1-4, with D perhaps TRBD1 (6 bases). The sequence was obtained from a boy in the first two years of life with a congenital heart defect. CDR3 bases: TGTGCCAGCAGGACAGGAGGAAGGCTAAAAAAACTGTTTTTT. The encoded protein is CASRTGGRLKKLFF.